This T cell receptor (beta chain) was identified in a study of blood T cell repertoires in COVID-19. On the study more broadly: Samples taken during acute and convalescent COVID-19 were collected in the United States, Italy and Spain. In each case, the material was cDNA or gDNA derived from T cells, B-cell-depleted T cells, or PBMCs.

In this sample, this clone turned up a few times. Trimming pared 11 bases from V and 7 bases from J, leaving 18 bases between. This CDR3 has 14 amino acids. The germline V gene has CDR1 MDHEN and CDR2 SYDVKM. Authors' processing steps: Amplified reference gene primers provided the basis for estimating nucleated cell counts. Assay: immunoSEQ multiplex PCR; the TCRdb copy retains only in-frame clones and omits some. The V and J calls and clone size were taken over from that table, and D and trimming were inferred from the DNA. The data show more than 110,000 clones, 65% to 85% seen once. The sequence was collected from a human donor in a cohort sampled during active COVID-19. The sample was peripheral blood. This chain joins TRBV28 and TRBJ1-6, with a tentative D call TRBD1 (5 bases). The CDR3 protein is CAALGPGVNSPLHF. The CDR3 DNA reads TGTGCCGCCCTGGGACCGGGGGTGAATTCACCCCTCCACTTT.